The 25 T cell receptor beta chains presented below share a single source sample, sequenced in a study of blood T cell repertoires in COVID-19. Method: immunoSEQ multiplex PCR; TCRdb's copy keeps in-frame clones and lacks some. The repertoire has 85,000 to 120,000 clones, roughly 89% of them found once; the top ten carry 1.5% to 2.5%. Input material: peripheral blood. These receptors came from a woman between 50 and 59 years old with COVID-19, enrolled during active disease.

The CDR3 region has the DNA TGTGCCAGCAGTTTGGGCCAATATAATTCACCCCTCCACTTT. It yields the protein CASSLGQYNSPLHF. This sequence joins TRBV27 and TRBJ1-6; unclear D gene. Germline V lookup: CDR1 MNHEY, CDR2 SMNVEV (reference sequence). The CDR3 is 14 residues long. V lost 3 bases to trimming and J lost 4 bases, with 7 bases between them.

This clone was seen just once. The rearrangement links TRBV29-1 to TRBJ2-1; D gene ambiguous. The CDR3 is 10 amino acids. Per germline, CDR1 SQVTM and CDR2 ANQGSEA. Trimming stripped 4 bases from V and 7 bases from J, with 5 bases between. The CDR3 protein is CSVAANEQFF. DNA of the CDR3: TGCAGCGTTGCTGCGAATGAGCAGTTCTTC.

The CDR3 DNA is TGTGCCAGCTCACCAGAATCAGGGGTCGGGACCCAGCATTTT. Translation: CASSPESGVGTQHF. This sequence joins TRBV18 and TRBJ1-5, with D maybe TRBD1 (6 bases). Trimming pared 2 bases from V and 11 bases from J, leaving 16 bases between. This CDR3 has 14 residues. Looked up from germline, CDR1 is KGHSH and CDR2 is LQKENI.

The rearrangement uses TRBV25-1 and TRBJ1-2; 8 nucleotides match TRBD1. The germline gives CDR1 MGHDK, CDR2 SYGVNS. The CDR3 is made up of 13 amino acids. V lost 6 bases, J lost 2 bases, and 2 bases stayed unmatched. The CDR3 DNA follows: TGTGCCAGCAGACGGGACAGGAACTATGGCTACACCTTC. This encodes CASRRDRNYGYTF.

This clone appeared once. V is TRBV12-5 and J is TRBJ1-2, with 7 bases aligning to TRBD1. Germline CDR1 is LGHNT and CDR2 is FRNRAP. The V gene end was trimmed by 4 bases and the J gene end by 8 bases; junction bases not matched to a gene: 13. The CDR3 loop spans 15 amino acids. CDR3 bases: TGTGCTAGTGGTTGGGGTGACAGGGTCAACGGAGGCTACACCTTC. Its protein product is CASGWGDRVNGGYTF.

In this sample, this clone turned up a few times. The V and J genes are TRBV4-3 and TRBJ1-2; possibly TRBD1 for D (6 bases). The germline gives CDR1 LGHNA, CDR2 YSLEER. V dropped 0 bases and J dropped 6 bases, with 11 bases sitting between them. There are 14 residues in the CDR3. CDR3 sequence (DNA): TGCGCCAGCAGCCAAGATCAGGGGTTCGATGGCTACACCTTC. Amino acid sequence: CASSQDQGFDGYTF.

The chain has TRBV5-1 and TRBJ2-1; TRBD1 agrees at 11 bases. The V segment lost 3 bases and the J segment 2 bases; nucleotides outside the gene matches: 10. The CDR3 totals 18 residues. Germline values: CDR1 SGHRS, CDR2 YFSETQ. CDR3 sequence (DNA): TGCGCCAGCAGCTCCCACCGGGACAGGGGGGGCACCTACAATGAGCAGTTCTTC. Protein: CASSSHRDRGGTYNEQFF.

CDR3 amino acids: CASSRTGDGYTF. The CDR3 DNA is TGCGCCAGCAGCAGGACAGGGGATGGCTACACCTTC. V usage is TRBV5-1 and J usage is TRBJ1-2, with 9 bases lining up with TRBD1. This CDR3 contains 12 residues. V shed 4 bases and J 6 bases; nucleotides not matched to a gene: 1. Germline lookup yields CDR1 SGHRS and CDR2 YFSETQ. The full variable domain, rest sourced from reference TRBV5-1 and TRBJ1-2, is KAGVTQTPRYLIKTRGQQVTLSCSPISGHRSVSWYQQTPGQGLQFLFEYFSETQRNKGNFPGRFSGRQFSNSRSEMNVSTLELGDSALYLCASSRTGDGYTFGSGTRLTVV.

V gene TRBV19 combines with J gene TRBJ1-2, with 7 bases that match TRBD1. J was trimmed by 2 bases and V by 5 bases; bases with no gene match: 8. Germline CDR1 LNHDA, CDR2 SQIVND (reference sequence). CDR3 length: 15 amino acids. The CDR3 loop reads CASSLSQGSNYGYTF. The CDR3, as DNA: TGTGCCAGTAGTCTCTCACAGGGGTCCAACTATGGCTACACCTTC.

The rearrangement joins TRBV2 to TRBJ2-3, with 14 bases lining up with TRBD2. Germline values: CDR1 SNHLY, CDR2 FYNNEI. V shed 7 bases, J shed 2 bases, and the junction held 11 bases outside the gene matches. The CDR3 consists of 18 residues. CDR3 DNA: TGTGCCAGCATTCGGACTAGCGGGGGGACCACTCTCACAGATACGCAGTATTTT. The encoded protein is CASIRTSGGTTLTDTQYF.

The CDR3 DNA reads as TGTGCCAGCAGCCACGGTGAAGCCATTGAAAAACTGTTTTTT. Protein: CASSHGEAIEKLFF. The V gene is TRBV28, the J gene TRBJ1-4; D gene uncertain. Trimming took 6 bases from V and 7 from J, leaving 15 bases between them. CDR1 and CDR2 (germline): MDHEN, SYDVKM. The CDR3 runs 14 residues.

The chain recombines TRBV6-2 or TRBV6-3 with TRBJ1-2; no definite D call. The CDR3 extends over 13 amino acids. Germline loops: CDR1 MNHEY, CDR2 SVGEGT. V gave up 1 base and J gave up 8 bases, with 11 bases separating them. The DNA for the CDR3 is TGTGCCAGCAGTTACTACGGGAGAGGAGGCTACACCTTC. Translation: CASSYYGRGGYTF.

V is TRBV10-3 and J is TRBJ1-5, with a possible D match to TRBD1 (6 bases). V was shortened by 2 bases and J by 7 bases, with 15 bases between the two germline ends. Germline CDR1 ENHRY, CDR2 SYGVKD. This CDR3 spans 15 amino acids. CDR3 nucleotide sequence: TGTGCCATCAGTGAGGAACAGGGTGAGAGGCAGCCCCAGCATTTT. It encodes CAISEEQGERQPQHF.

This chain joins TRBV19 and TRBJ1-1; weak D call: TRBD1 (6 bases). Germline values: CDR1 LNHDA, CDR2 SQIVND (reference sequence). The V end was cut by 10 bases, the J end by 5 bases, with 20 bases between. The CDR3 covers 14 residues. DNA of the CDR3: TGTGCCACGTCTCCCGAGGGGGGGAGAACTGAAGCTTTCTTT. This translates into CATSPEGGRTEAFF.

The chain couples TRBV11-1 to TRBJ1-4, with 8 bases that match TRBD1. V lost 5 bases to trimming and J lost 8 bases; unmatched junction nucleotides: 7. Per the germline V gene, CDR1 is SGHAT and CDR2 is FQDESV (reference sequence). The CDR3 length is 14 residues. DNA of the CDR3: TGTGCCAGCAGCGTTGGACAGGGAAGCGAAAAACTGTTTTTT. This translates into CASSVGQGSEKLFF.

J is TRBJ2-4 and V is TRBV20-1; TRBD2 aligns across 7 bases. V lost 3 bases, J lost 2 bases, and 4 bases stayed unmatched. There are 14 residues in the CDR3. Germline V CDR1 and CDR2: DFQATT, SNEGSKA (reference sequence). CDR3 coding DNA: TGCAGTGCTAGTTTGGGGGGGACCAAAAACATTCAGTACTTC. Protein product: CSASLGGTKNIQYF.

The V call is TRBV10-3, the J call TRBJ2-3; the match to TRBD2 covers 11 bases. Trimming took 10 bases from V and 4 from J; bases not matched to a gene: 10. Germline V gives CDR1 ENHRY, CDR2 SYGVKD. The CDR3 covers 15 residues. CDR3 DNA sequence: TGTGCCACTGCTAGCGGGGGGCCCTCTTCAGATACGCAGTATTTT. The encoded protein is CATASGGPSSDTQYF.

The chain is built from TRBV11-2 and TRBJ2-1, with 9 nucleotides matching TRBD2. There are 18 residues in the CDR3. Germline V gene sequence: CDR1 SGHAT, CDR2 FQNNGV. V shed 1 base, J shed 8 bases, and the junction held 15 bases outside the gene matches. The CDR3 sequence: CASSLAIRGGAGNDEQFF. The DNA of the CDR3 is TGTGCCAGCAGCTTAGCTATACGCGGGGGGGCTGGTAACGATGAGCAGTTCTTC.

This clone has just a few counts. This chain joins TRBV30 and TRBJ1-3, with 10 bases that match TRBD1. The CDR3 length is 13 residues. The junction had 2 bases not matched to a gene; V was cut back by 6 bases and J by 3 bases. The germline V gene has CDR1 GTSNPN and CDR2 SVGIG (reference sequence). DNA for the CDR3: TGTGCCTGCGACAGGGGGCTTGGAAACACCATATATTTT. This translates into CACDRGLGNTIYF.

The rearrangement joins TRBV6-1 to TRBJ2-7; D is undetermined. Looked up from germline, CDR1 is MNHNS and CDR2 is SASEGT. The CDR3 has 12 residues. The germline V and J ends were trimmed by 1 base and 6 bases, with 7 bases remaining between them. The CDR3 loop reads CASSEGRREQYV. CDR3 bases: TGTGCCAGCAGTGAAGGCAGGCGCGAGCAGTACGTC.

V and J are TRBV9 and TRBJ1-4, with D tentatively TRBD1 (6 bases). The CDR3 totals 15 residues. The ends were cut back, 5 bases at V and 7 bases at J, with 18 bases in the middle. Per germline, CDR1 SGDLS and CDR2 YYNGEE. CDR3 residues: CASSEQQGLSEKLFF. The CDR3 DNA follows: TGTGCCAGCAGTGAGCAGCAGGGGCTAAGTGAAAAACTGTTTTTT.

The V call is TRBV20-1, the J call TRBJ1-5, with TRBD1 identical over 7 bases. Trimming at V came to 3 bases and at J to 5 bases, leaving 10 bases not matched to a gene. The CDR3 totals 15 residues. In germline, CDR1 is DFQATT, CDR2 SNEGSKA (reference sequence). The CDR3 DNA is TGCAGTGCTAGTCGCTCCGGGACAGTAGATCAGCCCCAGCATTTT. Protein: CSASRSGTVDQPQHF.

The chain is built from TRBV28 and TRBJ1-2; 7 bases align to TRBD1. CDR1 MDHEN and CDR2 SYDVKM come from the germline V gene. The CDR3 sequence is 13 residues long. With V trimmed by 6 bases and J by 4 bases, 5 bases remained unmatched. The CDR3 spells CASRRQGRYGYTF. CDR3 DNA: TGTGCCAGCAGACGACAGGGACGCTATGGCTACACCTTC.

V is TRBV28 and J is TRBJ2-2; 8 bases fit TRBD2. The CDR3 consists of 16 residues. V dropped 5 bases and J dropped 5; count of bases not matched to a gene: 10. Germline V gives CDR1 MDHEN, CDR2 SYDVKM. The CDR3 DNA follows: TGTGCCAGCAGTCTTCCTTTAGCGGGAAAGACCGGGGAGCTGTTTTTT. This gives the protein CASSLPLAGKTGELFF.

V is TRBV6-5 and J is TRBJ2-3, with 7 bases lining up with TRBD1. Looked up from germline, CDR1 is MNHEY and CDR2 is SVGAGI. The CDR3 loop spans 14 amino acids. V gave up 5 bases and J gave up 6 bases; unmatched junction bases: 8. CDR3 sequence: CASSPGQKRDTQYF. The DNA of the CDR3 is TGTGCCAGCAGTCCGGGACAGAAGAGGGATACGCAGTATTTT.